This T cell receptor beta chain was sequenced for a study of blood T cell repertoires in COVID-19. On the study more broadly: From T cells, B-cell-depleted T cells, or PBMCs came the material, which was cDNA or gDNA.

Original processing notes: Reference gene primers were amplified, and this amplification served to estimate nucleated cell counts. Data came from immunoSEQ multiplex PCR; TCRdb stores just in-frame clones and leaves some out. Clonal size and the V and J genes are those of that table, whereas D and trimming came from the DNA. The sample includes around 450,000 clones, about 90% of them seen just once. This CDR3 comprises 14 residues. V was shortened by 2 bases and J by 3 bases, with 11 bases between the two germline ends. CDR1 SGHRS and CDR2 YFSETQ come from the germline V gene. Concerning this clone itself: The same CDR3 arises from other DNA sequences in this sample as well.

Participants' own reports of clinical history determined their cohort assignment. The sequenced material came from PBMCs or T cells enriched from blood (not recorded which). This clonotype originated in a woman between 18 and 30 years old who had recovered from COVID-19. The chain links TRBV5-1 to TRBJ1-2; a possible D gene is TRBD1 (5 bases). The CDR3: CASSLGQGDYGYTF. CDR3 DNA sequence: TGCGCCAGCAGCTTAGGGCAGGGCGACTATGGCTACACCTTC.